A selection of T cell receptor beta chains follows, all from one sample in a study of spatial heterogeneity in lung cancer. One entry per CDR3 protein results from TCRdb running MiXCR on the 5' RACE reads. The sample has about 25,000 distinct CDR3 sequences; approximately 5.6% are singletons. This material consisted of PBMCs, taken at follow-up. Receptor source: a male donor with early-stage non-small cell lung cancer. Each CDR3 is given with its conserved first and last residue. The order of the fields is D gene, clone size, J gene, V gene, CDR3 DNA, CDR3 protein. A D gene is named only where the DNA matches it firmly. Size tells how often a clone was seen (once, few, many) or the class of an expanded clone, and some rows leave it out.

>-|many|TRBJ2-5|TRBV7-3
TGTGCCAGCAGCTTACGAGGGTATGAGGAGACCCAGTACTTC
CASSLRGYEETQYF
>TRBD1|many|TRBJ2-7|TRBV20-1
TGCAGTGCTAGAGAGGGTGGTGGGGGGACAGGGTCCTACGAGCAGTACTTC
CSAREGGGGTGSYEQYF
>-|-|TRBJ1-4|TRBV6-5
TGTGCCAGCAGTTACGGGGGTCGCGGGGGTGGAGAAAAACTGTTTTTT
CASSYGGRGGGEKLFF
>-|-|TRBJ1-2|TRBV5-6
TGTGCCAGCAGCTTGTTTCAGACAGAGAATGGCTACACCTTC
CASSLFQTENGYTF
>TRBD2|many|TRBJ2-1|TRBV29-1
TGCAGCGTTGCCGGGACTAGCGGGACTGAGCAGTTCTTC
CSVAGTSGTEQFF
>-|many|TRBJ2-1|TRBV28
TGTGCCAGCAGTTTAGAGGGGGCGGGAGAAGTTGAGCAGTTCTTC
CASSLEGAGEVEQFF
>-|many|TRBJ2-2|TRBV4-1
TGCGCCAGCAGCCCAGGGGCTAGGCCCAACACCGGGGAGCTGTTTTTT
CASSPGARPNTGELFF
>TRBD2|-|TRBJ2-1|TRBV2
TGTGCCAGTGGACTAGCGGGGGGGCGCAATGAGCAGTTCTTC
CASGLAGGRNEQFF
>-|-|TRBJ2-2|TRBV5-1
TGCGCCAGCACCCGGAGGGCCGGCACCGGGGAGCTGTTTTTT
CASTRRAGTGELFF
>-|many|TRBJ1-5|TRBV7-7
TGTGCTAGCAGCTTAAACGAGGATCAGCCCCAGCATTTT
CASSLNEDQPQHF
>-|-|TRBJ2-6|TRBV19
TGTGCCAGTAGTACCAGGGGTTCTGGGGCCAACGTCCTGACTTTC
CASSTRGSGANVLTF
>-|many|TRBJ2-1|TRBV7-2
TGTGCCAGCAGCTTAGCGCCCGGGGTCTCCTACAATGAGCAGTTCTTC
CASSLAPGVSYNEQFF
>-|few|TRBJ1-6|TRBV7-6
TGTGCCAGCAGCCCGGTTGAGGGATCGTTTTCACCCCTCCACTTT
CASSPVEGSFSPLHF
>-|many|TRBJ2-5|TRBV12-3/TRBV12-4
TGTGCCAGCAGTTTAAGACTAGGACAAGAGACCCAGTACTTC
CASSLRLGQETQYF
>TRBD2|many|TRBJ2-3|TRBV29-1
TGCAGCGTTTCCCTCTTACTAGCGGGGGTTCGAGATACGCAGTATTTT
CSVSLLLAGVRDTQYF
>-|few|TRBJ2-1|TRBV9
TGTGCCAGCAGCGTGGACCAGAGCTCCTACAATGAGCAGTTCTTC
CASSVDQSSYNEQFF
>-|many|TRBJ1-2|TRBV21-1
TGTGCCAGCAGCAAAATTAGAGACTCCGCCAGCTATGGCTACACCTTC
CASSKIRDSASYGYTF
>-|medium-sized|TRBJ1-1|TRBV4-3
TGCGCCAGCAGCCAAGAACACTCTAGGACCACTGAAGCTTTCTTT
CASSQEHSRTTEAFF
>-|many|TRBJ1-1|TRBV6-5
TGTGCCAGCAGTTCAGATGGGTCTCCCGAGGCTTTCTTT
CASSSDGSPEAFF
>-|few|TRBJ2-7|TRBV18
TGTGCCAGCTCGACAGGTAGTAGCGACGAGCAGTACTTC
CASSTGSSDEQYF
>TRBD2|-|TRBJ2-2|TRBV20-1
TGCAGTGCCATAGGGACTAGCGGTACCGGGGAGCTGTTTTTT
CSAIGTSGTGELFF
>-|-|TRBJ2-1|TRBV7-2
TGTGCCAGCAGCTTAGGATTTGCCAATGAGCAGTTCTTC
CASSLGFANEQFF
>-|-|TRBJ2-7|TRBV3-2
TGTGCCAGCAGCCAAGACGGCAAAAGACGTGGCGACTACGAGCAGTACTTC
CASSQDGKRRGDYEQYF